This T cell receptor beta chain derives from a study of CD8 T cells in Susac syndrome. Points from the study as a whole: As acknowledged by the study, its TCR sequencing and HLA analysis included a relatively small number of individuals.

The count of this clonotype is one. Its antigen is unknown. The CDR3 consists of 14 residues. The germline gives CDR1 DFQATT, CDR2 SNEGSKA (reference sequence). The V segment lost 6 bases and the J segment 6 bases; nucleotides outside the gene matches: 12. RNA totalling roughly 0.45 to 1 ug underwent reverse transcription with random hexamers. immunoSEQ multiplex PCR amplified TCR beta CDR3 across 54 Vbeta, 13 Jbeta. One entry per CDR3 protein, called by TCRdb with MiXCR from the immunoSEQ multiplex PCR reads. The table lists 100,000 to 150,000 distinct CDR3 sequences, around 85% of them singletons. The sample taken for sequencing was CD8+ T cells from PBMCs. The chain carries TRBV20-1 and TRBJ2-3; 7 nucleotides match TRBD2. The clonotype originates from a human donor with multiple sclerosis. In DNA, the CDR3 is TGCAGTGCGGAAGGGACTACGTCAAGGGATACGCAGTATTTT. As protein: CSAEGTTSRDTQYF.